This T cell receptor beta chain was retrieved from a study of cytomegalovirus exposure and HLA in healthy donors. Findings and caveats of the study: According to a later analysis, TCR clusters from the first cohort tended to co-occur in the 100 to 150 validation repertoires. A list of 150 to 200 TCR beta chains associated with cytomegalovirus was given. It was reportedly the case that the classifier diagnosed cytomegalovirus status with high specificity and sensitivity.

TCRdb keeps only in-frame clones here, not all; method: immunoSEQ multiplex PCR. The table shows over 200,000 clones, with roughly 88% occurring only once. Trimming shortened V by 1 base and J by 1 base, and 11 bases separated the two germline ends. The CDR3 loop spans 14 amino acids. Germline values: CDR1 GTSNPN, CDR2 SVGIG (reference sequence). In the case of this clone: Its antigen is as yet unknown.

The sample taken for sequencing was PBMCs. The J gene is TRBJ2-7, the V gene TRBV30, with TRBD2 as a possible D gene (6 bases). The TCR was taken from a young woman in good health and CMV-seronegative. CDR3 region: CAWSGASASYEQYF. The CDR3 nucleotides read TGTGCCTGGAGTGGGGCTAGCGCTTCCTACGAGCAGTACTTC.